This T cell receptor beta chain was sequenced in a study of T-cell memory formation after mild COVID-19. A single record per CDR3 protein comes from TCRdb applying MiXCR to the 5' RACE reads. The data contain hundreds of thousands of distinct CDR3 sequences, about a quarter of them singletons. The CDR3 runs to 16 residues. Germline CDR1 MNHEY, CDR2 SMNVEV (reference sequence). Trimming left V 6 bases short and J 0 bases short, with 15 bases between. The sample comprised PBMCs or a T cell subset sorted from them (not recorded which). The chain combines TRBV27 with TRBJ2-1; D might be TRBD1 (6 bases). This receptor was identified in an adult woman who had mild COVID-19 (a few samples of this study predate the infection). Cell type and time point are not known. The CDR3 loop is CASSPRWDISYNEQFF. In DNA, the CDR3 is TGTGCCAGCAGCCCAAGGTGGGACATCTCCTACAATGAGCAGTTCTTC.